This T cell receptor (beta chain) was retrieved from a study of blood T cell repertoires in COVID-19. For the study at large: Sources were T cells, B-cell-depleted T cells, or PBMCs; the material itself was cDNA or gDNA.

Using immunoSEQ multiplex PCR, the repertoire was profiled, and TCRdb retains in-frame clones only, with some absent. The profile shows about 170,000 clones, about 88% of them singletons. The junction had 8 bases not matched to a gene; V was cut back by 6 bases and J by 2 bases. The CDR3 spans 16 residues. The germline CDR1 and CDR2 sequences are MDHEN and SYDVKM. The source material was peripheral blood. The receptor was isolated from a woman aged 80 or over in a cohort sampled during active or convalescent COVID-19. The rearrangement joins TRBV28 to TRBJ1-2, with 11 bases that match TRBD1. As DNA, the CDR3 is TGTGCCAGCAGCGGACAGGGGGCTTTTATCAACTATGGCTACACCTTC. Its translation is CASSGQGAFINYGYTF.